This TCR beta chain was documented in a study of identical twins. MiXCR, applied by TCRdb to the 5' RACE reads, yields one record per CDR3 protein. The table has around 220,000 distinct CDR3 sequences, around an eighth seen once. This clonotype was counted only a few times. The receptor was derived from a woman in her late teens or twenties in good health. Source material: memory (CD45RO+) T cells sorted from blood.

The CDR3 protein is CAIRPSQGDNEQFF. CDR3 nucleotides: TGTGCCATCAGACCTTCTCAGGGGGACAATGAGCAGTTCTTC. The V gene is TRBV10-3, the J gene TRBJ2-1, with 7 bases matching TRBD1. The CDR3 extends over 14 amino acids. From germline, CDR1 is ENHRY and CDR2 SYGVKD. V lost 6 bases to trimming and J lost 5 bases; unmatched junction nucleotides: 7.